The rows below give T cell receptor beta chains drawn from one sample of a study of blood T cells in healthy people across ages. TCRdb reanalysed the 5' RACE reads using MiXCR and keeps one entry per CDR3 protein. The table has more than 550,000 distinct CDR3 sequences, roughly 20% seen once; the top ten hold around 21%. Sample: blood. The receptors shown here come from a man in his sixties or seventies in good health. CDR3s include the opening cysteine and the closing phenylalanine or tryptophan. A D gene is named only where the DNA matches it firmly. Some rows have no size entry. The others give once, few or many, or a class for an expanded clone.

CASSLIAGLATNEKLFF TGTGCCAGCAGCTTAATTGCGGGACTGGCAACTAATGAAAAACTGTTTTTT NA TRBJ1-4 TRBV7-6 NA
CSVPQTGGKNEQYF TGCAGCGTCCCCCAGACAGGGGGCAAGAACGAGCAGTACTTC TRBD1 TRBJ2-7 TRBV29-1 NA
CASRWNGEQYF TGTGCCAGCAGGTGGAATGGGGAGCAGTACTTC NA TRBJ2-7 TRBV2 NA
CASSSPLRQSANYGYTF TGTGCCAGCAGTTCCCCCCTTCGACAGTCAGCGAACTATGGCTACACCTTC NA TRBJ1-2 TRBV12-3/TRBV12-4 NA
CSARGAGSEVYGYTF TGCAGTGCTAGAGGGGCTGGGTCCGAGGTCTATGGCTACACCTTC NA TRBJ1-2 TRBV20-1 NA
CASLIRGGYGYTF TGTGCCAGCCTGATAAGAGGGGGATATGGCTACACCTTC NA TRBJ1-2 TRBV28 few
CSASQQGASTEAFF TGCAGTGCTAGTCAACAGGGGGCCTCCACTGAAGCTTTCTTT TRBD1 TRBJ1-1 TRBV20-1 once
CASRSGTAVTDTQYF TGTGCCAGTAGATCGGGGACCGCGGTCACAGATACGCAGTATTTT NA TRBJ2-3 TRBV19 few
CASSEMGGSYNEQFF TGTGCCAGCAGTGAAATGGGAGGGTCCTACAATGAGCAGTTCTTC TRBD2 TRBJ2-1 TRBV6-4 few
CASSRGFLDSYTGELFF TGCGCCAGCAGCAGGGGTTTTTTGGACAGCTACACCGGGGAGCTGTTTTTT NA TRBJ2-2 TRBV5-1 few
CSARRDGRPNEKLFF TGCAGTGCTAGAAGGGACGGAAGACCGAATGAAAAACTGTTTTTT NA TRBJ1-4 TRBV20-1 few
CASSLGGTDIYGYTF TGTGCCAGCAGCTTAGGGGGTACAGATATCTATGGCTACACCTTC NA TRBJ1-2 TRBV7-2 NA
CSVEGIQCEQYF TGCAGCGTTGAAGGAATTCAATGCGAGCAGTACTTC NA TRBJ2-7 TRBV29-1 NA
CASSLFGGTGVDGYTF TGCGCCAGCAGCTTGTTTGGCGGGACAGGGGTAGATGGCTACACCTTC TRBD1 TRBJ1-2 TRBV5-1 few
CASSQVLGTQETQYF TGTGCCAGCAGCCAGGTACTGGGGACTCAAGAGACCCAGTACTTC NA TRBJ2-5 TRBV4-2 NA
CASRPTSGGAQEQFF TGTGCCAGCAGGCCAACTAGCGGGGGGGCACAGGAGCAGTTCTTC TRBD2 TRBJ2-1 TRBV28 NA
CASSTHRGVDEKLFF TGTGCCAGCAGTACTCACAGGGGAGTAGATGAAAAACTGTTTTTT TRBD1 TRBJ1-4 TRBV25-1 few
CASSLLGSAYNEQFF TGCGCCAGCAGCTTGCTGGGATCTGCCTACAATGAGCAGTTCTTC NA TRBJ2-1 TRBV5-1 NA
CASSPLGPLVAKNIQYF TGTGCCAGCAGTCCCCTAGGGCCCTTGGTCGCCAAAAACATTCAGTACTTC NA TRBJ2-4 TRBV27 few
CSASSRLAGEQYF TGCAGTGCTAGTAGTAGACTAGCTGGCGAGCAGTACTTC TRBD2 TRBJ2-7 TRBV20-1 NA
CASSESGSSLGEQFF TGTGCCAGCAGTGAAAGCGGGAGTTCTCTTGGTGAGCAGTTCTTC TRBD2 TRBJ2-1 TRBV25-1 NA
CASSYEGINEKLFF TGTGCCAGCAGTTACGAAGGAATTAATGAAAAACTGTTTTTT NA TRBJ1-4 TRBV6-6 few
CASSIGTGGEAFF TGTGCCAGCAGTATCGGGACAGGGGGCGAAGCTTTCTTT TRBD1 TRBJ1-1 TRBV9 NA
CASSYRDNQPQHF TGTGCCAGCAGTTACAGGGACAATCAGCCCCAGCATTTT NA TRBJ1-5 TRBV6-5 many
CSARDRTPFTDTQYF TGCAGTGCTAGAGATCGGACTCCCTTCACAGATACGCAGTATTTT NA TRBJ2-3 TRBV20-1 few
CASSLRQGRPLHF TGTGCCAGCAGTCTACGACAGGGAAGACCCCTCCACTTT TRBD1 TRBJ1-6 TRBV27 few
CASSSPGRGSSYEQYF TGTGCCAGCAGCTCCCCGGGCAGGGGCAGCTCCTACGAGCAGTACTTC NA TRBJ2-7 TRBV7-9 once
CASSLAGSLYGYTF TGTGCCAGCAGTTTAGCGGGGTCTCTCTATGGCTACACCTTC NA TRBJ1-2 TRBV12-3/TRBV12-4 few
CASSRRTSGNDPDYNEQFF TGTGCCAGCTCCAGGCGGACTAGCGGCAATGACCCGGACTACAATGAGCAGTTCTTC TRBD2 TRBJ2-1 TRBV18 NA
CSVAWTIGYNEQFF TGCAGCGTTGCTTGGACTATCGGGTACAATGAGCAGTTCTTC NA TRBJ2-1 TRBV29-1 many
CASSLYVEVTYNEQFF TGTGCCAGCAGCTTGTACGTCGAAGTTACCTACAATGAGCAGTTCTTC NA TRBJ2-1 TRBV5-6 few
CSARHSGGYTF TGCAGTGCTAGGCACAGCGGGGGCTACACCTTC NA TRBJ1-2 TRBV20-1 few
CATRGFGEETQYF TGTGCCACACGGGGTTTTGGGGAAGAGACCCAGTACTTC NA TRBJ2-5 TRBV10-3 NA
CASSSNGGGEETQYF TGCGCCAGCAGCTCGAACGGGGGGGGTGAAGAGACCCAGTACTTC TRBD2 TRBJ2-5 TRBV5-1 once
CASSAEQGAMDTQYF TGTGCCAGCAGTGCGGAACAGGGGGCTATGGATACGCAGTATTTT TRBD1 TRBJ2-3 TRBV2 NA
CASDSGTYNEQFF TGTGCCAGTGATAGCGGAACTTACAATGAGCAGTTCTTC NA TRBJ2-1 TRBV6-6 NA
CASRPARGIHEQFF TGCGCCAGCCGACCTGCTAGGGGGATCCATGAGCAGTTCTTC NA TRBJ2-1 TRBV5-1 few
CASSLDGGRRAFF TGTGCCAGCAGCCTCGACGGGGGGCGAAGAGCTTTCTTT NA TRBJ1-1 TRBV3-1 NA
CASSRTAAQPQHF TGTGCCAGCAGTAGGACAGCTGCCCAGCCCCAGCATTTT NA TRBJ1-5 TRBV12-3/TRBV12-4 NA
CASSLALDEETQYF TGTGCCAGCAGCTTAGCACTAGATGAGGAGACCCAGTACTTC NA TRBJ2-5 TRBV7-9 NA
CASTRTEQETQYF TGTGCCAGCACCCGGACAGAACAAGAGACCCAGTACTTC NA TRBJ2-5 TRBV12-3/TRBV12-4 NA
CATRGGPFNEQFF TGTGCCACCCGCGGGGGACCCTTCAATGAGCAGTTCTTC TRBD2 TRBJ2-1 TRBV6-5 NA
CASSFRGGWSVSNEQFF TGTGCCAGCAGTTTTCGTGGGGGCTGGTCGGTTAGCAATGAGCAGTTCTTC NA TRBJ2-1 TRBV12-3/TRBV12-4 NA
CSVSLDSQETQYF TGCAGCGTTTCCTTGGATAGCCAAGAGACCCAGTACTTC NA TRBJ2-5 TRBV29-1 NA
CSARGLADGTDTQYF TGCAGTGCTAGGGGACTAGCGGATGGCACAGATACGCAGTATTTT TRBD2 TRBJ2-3 TRBV20-1 NA
CASSPRPEGFAEAFF TGTGCCAGCAGTCCCCGGCCAGAGGGTTTTGCTGAAGCTTTCTTT NA TRBJ1-1 TRBV5-5 few
CASSPLDSFRFTEAFF TGTGCCAGCTCACCTCTTGACTCATTTCGCTTCACTGAAGCTTTCTTT NA TRBJ1-1 TRBV18 few
CSAQIPAGYTDTQYF TGCAGTGCCCAGATCCCCGCTGGATACACAGATACGCAGTATTTT NA TRBJ2-3 TRBV20-1 few